The entry below gives a single T cell receptor beta chain sequence along with its context. Its antigen is unknown. No base quality information exists; no much larger clone differs at one position. All donors were healthy Caucasians. Three pairs of female monozygotic twins, all aged about 18 to 30 years, made up the twin cohort. RNA for TCR libraries was isolated from peripheral blood mononuclear cells. This specimen belongs to a study of identical twins (dated by TCRdb to 2016 to 2018). About the investigation overall: To test whether fetal clonotypes persist, the study used deep sequencing on TCR alpha and beta repertoires from monozygotic twins, unrelated adults of various ages, and cord blood. Replicate twin experiments were performed at different times using different library preparation protocols to rule out contamination. What the work shows at the level of the full study, not this receptor alone: In monozygotic twins, out-of-frame TCR alpha sharing was systematically underestimated by recombination models, although the models agreed with sharing between unrelated individuals. Zero-insertion analyses could be partly confounded by invariant T cells such as MAIT and iNKT, though diverse VJ usage argued against such confounding for most clonotypes. In beta out-of-frame sequences, excess twin sharing was weaker, because having fewer shared sequences lowered the signal-to-noise ratio. Because the same donors could not be followed over many years, the conclusions depended on cross-sectional statistical analysis. Abundant cord blood beta clonotypes carried fewer insertions; young adult naive repertoires showed a weaker similar trend, while memory repertoires showed none. Compared with coincidental sharing between unrelated individuals, out-of-frame TCR alpha sequences shared between twins had an excess of sequences with low generation probability.

V is reduced by 1 base and J by 5 bases, leaving a spacing of 12 bases between them. The CDR3 holds 14 amino acids from the cysteine to the phenylalanine. Only the CDR3 region is kept as DNA, spanning 42 bases read in frame from base 1. The library was made by 5' RACE. The reads were generated on an Illumina HiSeq 2000. A universal primer binding site was added through template switching, and the final cDNA carried a unique molecular identifier so that TCR cDNA molecules could be counted accurately. Specific primers in the conserved constant-segment region were used to synthesize first-strand cDNA for TCR alpha and beta chains. Each cDNA library was double barcoded, with a SMART-Mk sample barcode plus Illumina barcodes, to control for contamination. TruSeq adapter sequences, together with Illumina sample barcodes, were added in two successive PCR steps. The Illumina HiSeq platform was used with custom primers to sequence TCR alpha and beta cDNA libraries. On the authors' methods: MiGEC processed the raw reads to extract unique molecular identifiers, while MiXCR was used to determine the CDR3 positions. Recombination models were inferred per individual with the repgenHMM and IGoR tools using an EM algorithm. The tcR package in R was used for shared clonotype analysis, with sharing normalized by the product of cloneset sizes. To study raw recombination free of thymic and clonal selection effects, out-of-frame nonproductive sequences were analyzed. TCRdb reworked the public reads: Q25 trimming with fastp, MiXCR clone assembly, productive beta chains retained. Each entry is one CDR3 protein sequence, shown with its most common DNA and genes. The V and J calls were determined by TCRdb, not by the authors. The sample records 700,000 or so distinct CDR3 sequences, around 20% of which are singletons. Jointly, the top ten make up more than 4% of the sample.

The same sample was also used in a study of T cells expressing NK-cell markers. From that second study: TCR beta-chain repertoires were profiled in sorted CD3+CD56+NKG2C+, CD3+CD56+NKG2C- and CD3+CD56-NKG2C+ T-cell subsets from roughly eight donors. Among the eight sequenced donors, seven were HCMV-seropositive and one was HCMV-seronegative. To restrict sorting to alphabetaTCR-expressing T cells, an anti-gammadeltaTCR antibody was added in several experiments. In six donors, the dominant CD3+CD56+NKG2C+ clonotypes ranked among the top 10 CD8+ clonotypes, making up about 1.0-7.5% of CD8+ T cells. Those dominant clonotypes were again the most abundant among CD3+CD56-NKG2C+ cells in a handful of donors, at roughly 25-60.1%. Whether the expanded NKG2C-expressing T cell clones were specific for HCMV antigens was left unclear. The study sequenced eight donors, all healthy volunteers chosen at random: three men and five women. A commercial ELISA kit detecting HCMV-specific IgG in serum was used to determine HCMV serostatus. For roughly 6 donors, bulk peripheral blood T-cell repertoires were also sequenced from unsorted PBMC. MIGEC was used to demultiplex reads and group reads by UMI, and MiTCR was used to assemble and quantify clonotypes. To exclude erroneous sequences, any TCR cDNA sequence not supported by at least two reads was discarded. The tcR package was used for downstream repertoire analysis, with clonotypes matched between fractions based on CDR3 nucleotide sequence plus V segment. VDJmatch was used to annotate antigen specificity against VDJdb, with one amino acid substitution allowed in CDR3.

What was sequenced was PBMCs. The origin of this receptor is a woman in her late teens or twenties in good health. The sequence joins TRBV12-3 or TRBV12-4 to TRBJ2-7; TRBD1 could be the D gene, as 6 bases match. The CDR3 reads as follows: CASSLVVGGDEQYF. The DNA reads as follows: TGTGCCAGCAGTTTAGTGGTAGGGGGAGACGAGCAGTACTTC.